This T cell receptor beta chain was sequenced for a study of cytomegalovirus exposure and HLA in healthy donors. Study results and caveats: What a later analysis showed was that several of the most significant clusters appeared linked to common viral pathogens. According to an earlier analysis, most TCR beta V segments yielded productive rearrangements about 87% or about 30% of the time.

J lost 10 bases, V lost 6 bases, and 8 bases had no gene match. Germline V CDR1 and CDR2: DFQATT, SNEGSKA (reference sequence). The CDR3 is made up of 11 amino acids. About this clone itself: Its specificity is not known.

A multiplex PCR was run with 60 Vbeta primers and 13 Jbeta primers. Repertoires were generated with immunoSEQ multiplex PCR, while TCRdb's copy carries only in-frame clones and drops some. The data contain about 140,000 clones, roughly 80% of them singletons. Material: PBMCs. This receptor was taken from a woman aged 45-60 years in good health and CMV-seronegative. J is TRBJ1-2 and V is TRBV20-1; 7 positions agree with TRBD1. The CDR3 bases are TGCAGTGCCCAACTGGGGACAGTCTACACCTTC. This encodes CSAQLGTVYTF.